One T cell receptor (beta chain) is described in this entry. This clonotype was seen at least ten times. What antigen it recognizes has not been identified. Base qualities are not provided; no much larger clone lies one nucleotide away. The sample belongs to a study of regulatory T cells in long-lasting Graves disease (dated by TCRdb to the early 2020s). Some background on the complete study: To count as having persistent Graves' disease, a patient had to have received antithyroid drug treatment for over 5 years with TSH receptor autoantibodies remaining persistently positive. Peripheral blood TCR sequencing and RNA sequencing compared persistent Graves' disease patients with newly diagnosed Graves' disease patients. The study was registered as a clinical trial and conducted in China. A total of 35 or so samples were covered by TCR sequencing, comprising approximately 13 persistent and around 20 newly diagnosed Graves' disease patients. In the clinical cohort, patients with persistent Graves' disease had used antithyroid drugs for an average of roughly 10 years.

Interpreted using the paper, the time point label stands for: persistent/refractory GD, antithyroid drugs over 5 years with positive TRAb. For both TCR sequencing and RNA sequencing, RNA was extracted from PBMCs in TRIzol. Graves' disease was diagnosed according to American Thyroid Association guidelines. Recruitment of patients was carried out at an endocrinology department in Xi'an, China. From each patient, approximately 10 milliliters of peripheral blood was collected into an EDTA anticoagulant tube. Ficoll Paque Plus density gradient separation was used to isolate PBMCs, and no further T cell sorting was done. An Agilent 2100 Bioanalyzer and agarose gel were used to check RNA quality, and a NanoDrop 2000 was used to measure RNA concentration. Libraries were constructed by multiplex PCR. Sequencing instrument: Illumina HiSeq 4000. To build TCR beta libraries, CDR3 regions were amplified by Arm-PCR using iRepertoire HTBI primers. Gel purification was performed on PCR products prior to sequencing. The source study handled its data this way. A total of fewer than 70 TRBV and 14 TRBJ segments were identified across samples and were used for gene usage analysis of CDR3 amino acid clonotypes. COPE and FqMerger were used to merge filtered high-quality paired reads into contigs. BLAST was used to align contigs to IMGT TRBV, TRBD and TRBJ reference genes, with CDR3 defined following IMGT. Clonotypes above 0.1% frequency were classified as highly expanded clones. Repertoire diversity was measured by Shannon entropy, and V-J evenness by the Gini coefficient. Public clonotypes were defined as clonotypes shared by more than one individual. TCRdb handled the public reads itself, with Q25 trimming in fastp and clone calling in MiXCR, and kept productive beta chains. Each CDR3 protein gets just one entry, which takes the most common genes and DNA from the rows behind it. TCRdb, not the original authors, processed these V and J calls. The sample has about 470,000 distinct CDR3 sequences on record, 20% to 25% of them singletons. The top ten hold 7% to 9% of the sample.

What the study reported, not specific to this receptor: Lower TCR Shannon entropy and fewer highly expanded clones were observed in persistent Graves' disease patients than in newly diagnosed patients, which suggested clonal expansion. Sequencing and analysis were limited to the TCR beta chain. Peripheral blood alone was examined, since thyroid tissue, which constituted the primary lesion, could not be accessed. Preferential use of TRBV28, TRBJ1-2 and TRBJ2-5 was observed in persistent disease, whereas TRBV20-1 and TRBJ2-1 were favored in newly diagnosed disease. The authors acknowledged the small sample size as a limitation that may reduce accuracy. Persistent patients shared more public clonotypes among themselves (around 2,500) than newly diagnosed patients did (roughly 920).

V is shortened by 5 bases, J by 1 base, and the region joining them spans 14 bases. CDR1 and CDR2 are read off the germline V gene as MNHNS and SASEGT. The CDR3 goes from the cysteine to the phenylalanine over 15 residues. Just the 45-base CDR3 DNA is kept, in frame starting at base 1. The TCR comes from a female donor with Graves disease. The sequencing here drew on peripheral blood mononuclear cells (PBMCs), taken when the disease was refractory, from a patient treated with antithyroid drugs. This chain is built from TRBV6-1 and TRBJ1-2, with no reliable assignment of the D segment. The DNA sequence reads TGTGCCAGCAGTACCCCGGTGGGCCTTAACTATGGCTACACCTTC. Protein translation: CASSTPVGLNYGYTF.